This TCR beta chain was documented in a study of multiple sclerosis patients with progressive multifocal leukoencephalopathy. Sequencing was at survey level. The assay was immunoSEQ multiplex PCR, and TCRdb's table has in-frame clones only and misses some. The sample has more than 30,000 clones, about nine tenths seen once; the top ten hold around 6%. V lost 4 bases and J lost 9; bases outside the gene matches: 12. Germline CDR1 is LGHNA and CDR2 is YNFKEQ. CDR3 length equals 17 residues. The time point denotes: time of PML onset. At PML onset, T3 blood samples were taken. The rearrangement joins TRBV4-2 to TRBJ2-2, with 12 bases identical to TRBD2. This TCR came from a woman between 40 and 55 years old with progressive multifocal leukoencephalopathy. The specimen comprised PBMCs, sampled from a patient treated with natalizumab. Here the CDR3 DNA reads TGTGCCAGCAGCCCAACGACTAGCGGGAGCCGCAAGTGGGAGCTGTTTTTT. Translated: CASSPTTSGSRKWELFF.